One sample yielded the 17 T cell receptor beta chains listed below, sequenced in a study of cytomegalovirus exposure and HLA in healthy donors. Use of 60 Vbeta and 13 Jbeta primers characterized the PCR. Libraries were prepared by immunoSEQ multiplex PCR; TCRdb keeps only in-frame clonotypes and omits some of them. Among approximately 110,000 clones listed, around 80% were seen once. Material for sequencing was PBMCs. The receptors were gathered from a woman younger than 45 in good health and CMV-seronegative.

The chain carries TRBV29-1 and TRBJ2-1; 7 bases align to TRBD1. V trimming: 6 bases; J trimming: 4 bases; junction bases outside the gene matches: 12. CDR1 and CDR2 from the germline V gene are SQVTM and ANQGSEA. The CDR3 is made up of 15 amino acids. The CDR3 nucleotides read TGCAGCGTCGGGCCGCGACAGGGCCTTTACAATGAGCAGTTCTTC. Residues: CSVGPRQGLYNEQFF.

Written as DNA, the CDR3 is TGTGCCAGTAGTCGTTCCGGGGGGGGAGGCACAGATACGCAGTATTTT. Translated: CASSRSGGGGTDTQYF. The V gene is TRBV19, the J gene TRBJ2-3; 8 bases match TRBD2. V trimming: 5 bases; J trimming: 1 base; junction bases outside the gene matches: 8. Germline CDR1 is LNHDA and CDR2 is SQIVND (reference sequence). The CDR3 loop spans 16 amino acids.

This sequence joins TRBV5-4 and TRBJ1-2; D is unresolved. CDR1 and CDR2 from the germline V gene are SGHNT and YYREEE (reference sequence). V was clipped by 4 bases and J by 1 base, with 14 bases between them. The length of the CDR3 is 15 residues. CDR3 DNA sequence: TGTGCCAGCAGCCCAACCCCCCTAATTAACTATGGCTACACCTTC. It codes for CASSPTPLINYGYTF.

This chain connects TRBV30 to TRBJ2-3, with 9 bases aligning to TRBD2. The CDR3 length is 14 residues. V was clipped by 5 bases and J by 5 bases; unmatched bases: 8. Germline loops: CDR1 GTSNPN, CDR2 SVGIG (reference sequence). CDR3 sequence reads: CAWRRAGGQDTQYF. The CDR3 coding sequence is TGTGCCTGGCGCAGAGCGGGGGGACAAGATACGCAGTATTTT.

This clone appeared a single time. This chain links TRBV7-3 with TRBJ2-2, with 10 nucleotides matching TRBD2. Germline CDR1 SGHTA, CDR2 FQGTGA. CDR3 length: 18 amino acids. Trimming took 5 bases from V and 6 from J; bases not matched to a gene: 15. CDR3 bases: TGTGCCAGCAGCCCCAGAAGGGTGCTAGCGGGAGATGCCGGGGAGCTGTTTTTT. It translates to CASSPRRVLAGDAGELFF.

The V call is TRBV19, the J call TRBJ2-6, with 12 nucleotides matching TRBD2. The length of the CDR3 is 18 residues. J was trimmed by 0 bases and V by 9 bases; bases with no gene match: 9. Germline V gene sequence: CDR1 LNHDA, CDR2 SQIVND (reference sequence). The CDR3: CASRTSGIPASGANVLTF. The CDR3 nucleotides are TGTGCCAGCAGGACTAGCGGGATCCCGGCCTCTGGGGCCAACGTCCTGACTTTC.

Only one count was recorded for this clone. V usage is TRBV11-2 and J usage is TRBJ2-2; possibly TRBD2 for D (6 bases). CDR1 and CDR2 from the germline V gene are SGHAT and FQNNGV. Trimming left V 3 bases short and J 6 bases short, with 17 bases between. The CDR3 has 16 amino acids. CDR3 sequence: CASSFLIGDSPGELFF. The CDR3 DNA reads TGTGCCAGCAGCTTTCTAATTGGGGACTCGCCCGGGGAGCTGTTTTTT.

The chain is built from TRBV5-1 and TRBJ1-1, with D uncertain. The CDR3 covers 14 residues. Germline CDR1 SGHRS, CDR2 YFSETQ. Trimming took off 2 bases at V and 6 bases at J, with 14 bases between the two ends. This chain's CDR3 is CASSFAGPDAEAFF. CDR3 nucleotides: TGCGCCAGCAGCTTTGCGGGTCCTGACGCTGAAGCTTTCTTT.

This clone was seen just once. The CDR3 loop reads CASSLIFGENYGYTF. CDR3 bases: TGTGCCAGCAGCTTAATATTCGGGGAAAACTATGGCTACACCTTC. The chain links TRBV7-8 to TRBJ1-2; unclear D gene. The V end lost 2 bases, the J end lost 2 bases, and 12 bases lay between the germline ends. The CDR3 is made up of 15 amino acids. Germline CDR1 is SGHVS and CDR2 is FQNEAQ.

The rearrangement joins TRBV6-5 to TRBJ1-1; D unclear. The CDR3 is 16 amino acids. CDR1 is MNHEY, CDR2 SVGAGI, per germline. Deletions cut 0 bases from V and 1 base from J, with 12 bases between. The CDR3 protein is CASSYSDRVPNTEAFF. DNA for the CDR3: TGTGCCAGCAGTTACTCAGACCGGGTACCGAACACTGAAGCTTTCTTT.

This clone was seen only a few times. The V call is TRBV10-3, the J call TRBJ1-4, with 7 bases aligning to TRBD1. Germline V gene data show CDR1 as ENHRY and CDR2 as SYGVKD. CDR3 length: 15 amino acids. V lost 0 bases, J lost 7 bases, and 5 bases stayed unmatched. The CDR3 reads CAISESRGYGEKLFF. CDR3 nucleotide sequence: TGTGCCATCAGTGAGTCCAGGGGGTATGGTGAAAAACTGTTTTTT.

The rearrangement uses TRBV7-9 and TRBJ1-1; D is unclear. This CDR3 has 15 amino acids. V lost 2 bases, J lost 0 bases, and 10 bases lay in between. Germline loops: CDR1 SEHNR, CDR2 FQNEAQ (reference sequence). The CDR3 loop reads CASSLSGIMNTEAFF. The CDR3 coding sequence is TGTGCCAGCAGCTTATCGGGGATTATGAACACTGAAGCTTTCTTT.

In this sample, this clone turned up once. The V and J genes are TRBV28 and TRBJ1-5; D is perhaps TRBD1 (6 bases). Germline CDR1 is MDHEN and CDR2 is SYDVKM. Trimming took 6 bases from V and 3 from J, leaving 15 bases between them. The CDR3 spans 15 residues. The DNA for the CDR3 is TGTGCCAGCAGGCCGGCGGGGGCCACCAATCAGCCCCAGCATTTT. It translates to CASRPAGATNQPQHF.

The rearrangement uses TRBV2 and TRBJ2-3; 8 bases map to TRBD2. The CDR3 spans 14 residues. Trimming took 11 bases from V and 5 from J; bases not matched to a gene: 12. Germline CDR1 SNHLY, CDR2 FYNNEI. CDR3 region: CAGAELAVGDTQYF. DNA for the CDR3: TGTGCCGGCGCGGAACTAGCGGTTGGAGATACGCAGTATTTT. The full variable domain, in which reference TRBV2 and TRBJ2-3 provide the parts outside the CDR3, is EPEVTQTPSHQVTQMGQEVILRCVPISNHLYFYWYRQILGQKVEFLVSFYNNEISEKSEIFDDQFSVERPDGSNFTLKIRSTKLEDSAMYFCAGAELAVGDTQYFGPGTRLTVL.

V usage is TRBV4-2 and J usage is TRBJ2-3; 8 bases agree with TRBD1. There are 17 residues in the CDR3. The germline gives CDR1 LGHNA, CDR2 YNFKEQ. V shed 4 bases, J shed 4 bases, and the junction held 13 bases outside the gene matches. The CDR3 DNA is TGTGCCAGCAGCCGGGGCTCCGGACAGGGAGAGGCAGATACGCAGTATTTT. This codes for CASSRGSGQGEADTQYF.

This sequence joins TRBV19 and TRBJ2-2; perhaps TRBD2 as D (5 bases). Trimming removed 3 bases at V and 4 bases at J, with 15 bases between. CDR3 length equals 16 residues. Germline-derived CDR1 and CDR2 are LNHDA and SQIVND (reference sequence). The DNA for the CDR3 is TGTGCCAGTAGTATTGGTAGAGGGATGACCACCGGGGAGCTGTTTTTT. The encoded protein is CASSIGRGMTTGELFF.

This clone was seen once. The rearrangement uses TRBV5-3 and TRBJ1-1, with 10 positions matching TRBD1. TRBV5-3 is annotated as an ORF whose role is uncertain. Germline trimming cut 5 bases from V and 0 bases from J; bases unmatched to any gene: 13. The CDR3 loop spans 18 amino acids. Here the CDR3 reads CARRRDRGPKPMNTEAFF. Here the CDR3 DNA reads TGTGCCAGAAGAAGGGACAGGGGCCCAAAGCCTATGAACACTGAAGCTTTCTTT.